What follows are 25 T cell receptor beta chains derived from one specimen sequenced in a study of shared clonotypes between healthy human individuals. The protocol was immunoSEQ multiplex PCR, while the TCRdb copy is restricted to in-frame clones and leaves out a portion. The repertoire holds fewer than 2.5 million clones, with 80% to 95% as singletons. Sequences were obtained from naive CD4+ T cells from PBMCs. Noted subset: CD45RA+ positively selected. All receptors come from a man aged 18-30 years in good health. Some clones in this sample may be carry-over from other donors' samples.

V gene TRBV5-6 combines with J gene TRBJ2-1; TRBD2 aligns across 9 bases. Germline V CDR1 and CDR2: SGHDT, YYEEEE. The CDR3 spans 14 residues. With V trimmed by 0 bases and J by 8 bases, 3 bases remained unmatched. Written as DNA, the CDR3 is TGTGCCAGCAGCTTGGCGCGGGAGGGCTATGAGCAGTTCTTC. Translated: CASSLAREGYEQFF.

This chain uses TRBV4-1 with TRBJ2-3; 7 nucleotides align to TRBD2. CDR1 is MGHRA, CDR2 YSYEKL, per germline. J lost 4 bases, V lost 2 bases, and 9 bases had no gene match. The CDR3 is 16 residues long. Here the CDR3 reads CASSQTTGGWADTQYF. DNA for the CDR3: TGCGCCAGCAGCCAAACTACGGGGGGTTGGGCAGATACGCAGTATTTT.

This chain joins TRBV7-9 and TRBJ2-2; no definite D call. V was trimmed by 1 base and J by 0 bases, leaving 6 bases between them. Germline CDR1 is SEHNR and CDR2 is FQNEAQ (reference sequence). The CDR3 length is 15 residues. In DNA form, the CDR3 reads TGTGCCAGCAGCTTAGGAGACGCGAACACCGGGGAGCTGTTTTTT. Protein: CASSLGDANTGELFF.

The V gene is TRBV7-9, the J gene TRBJ2-7; TRBD1 aligns across 11 bases. The trim removed 5 bases at V and 2 bases at J, leaving 5 bases unmatched. The germline gives CDR1 SEHNR, CDR2 FQNEAQ (reference sequence). CDR3 length: 15 residues. The CDR3 coding sequence is TGTGCCAGCAGCCGAGGACAGGGGGCTACCTACGAGCAGTACTTC. Protein: CASSRGQGATYEQYF. The whole variable domain, remainder taken from reference TRBV7-9 and TRBJ2-7, is DTGVSQNPRHKITKRGQNVTFRCDPISEHNRLYWYRQTLGQGPEFLTYFQNEAQLEKSRLLSDRFSAERPKGSFSTLEIQRTEQGDSAMYLCASSRGQGATYEQYFGPGTRLTVT.

The rearrangement uses TRBV4-1 and TRBJ2-7; 7 positions match TRBD1. After removal of 4 bases from V and 1 base from J, the junction contained 16 bases not matched to a gene. Germline V gene data show CDR1 as MGHRA and CDR2 as YSYEKL. The CDR3 length is 18 residues. CDR3 sequence: CASSPTRPTGRRSYEQYF. Written as DNA, the CDR3 is TGCGCCAGCAGCCCTACAAGGCCGACAGGGAGAAGATCCTACGAGCAGTACTTC.

Concerning this clone: The same CDR3 arises from other DNA sequences in this sample as well. The chain employs TRBV5-6 and TRBJ2-5; TRBD2 matches at 11 bases. CDR1 and CDR2 (germline): SGHDT, YYEEEE. The CDR3 has 15 residues. The ends lost 2 bases at V and 2 bases at J; junction bases unmatched: 2. In DNA form, the CDR3 reads TGTGCCAGCAGCTTTAGACTAGCGGGACAAGAGACCCAGTACTTC. Its protein is CASSFRLAGQETQYF.

The rearrangement links TRBV25-1 to TRBJ2-7; 10 bases line up with TRBD1. This CDR3 has 15 amino acids. V gave up 3 bases and J gave up 2 bases; unmatched junction bases: 4. Per germline, CDR1 MGHDK and CDR2 SYGVNS. The CDR3 bases are TGTGCCAGCAGTGAGGCCGGGACAGGGGCCTACGAGCAGTACTTC. Translation: CASSEAGTGAYEQYF.

To note about this clone: This sample also contains other DNA sequences that code for the same CDR3. The chain combines TRBV5-1 with TRBJ2-2, with D possibly TRBD1 on 5 matching bases. V lost 0 bases and J lost 3, with 9 bases in between. The CDR3 is 15 amino acids. Germline CDR1 and CDR2: SGHRS and YFSETQ. The CDR3 nucleotides are TGCGCCAGCAGCTTGGCTCTAGGGGACACCGGGGAGCTGTTTTTT. Amino acids: CASSLALGDTGELFF.

The CDR3 loop reads CASRRNRGGTDTQYF. CDR3 nucleotide sequence: TGTGCCAGCAGACGGAATAGGGGCGGCACAGATACGCAGTATTTT. The J gene is TRBJ2-3, the V gene TRBV5-4; a possible D gene is TRBD1 (5 bases). This CDR3 region has 15 residues. Trimming pared 5 bases from V and 1 base from J, leaving 14 bases between. Germline values: CDR1 SGHNT, CDR2 YYREEE (reference sequence).

This clone is a singleton in its sample. The chain combines TRBV28 with TRBJ2-7, with 9 bases identical to TRBD2. Unmatched junction bases numbered 11, after V lost 6 bases and J lost 2 bases. The CDR3 has 16 residues. CDR1 is MDHEN and CDR2 is SYDVKM in the germline V gene. CDR3 protein: CASRPFSGSFPYEQYF. The CDR3, as DNA: TGTGCCAGCAGGCCTTTTAGCGGGAGCTTTCCCTACGAGCAGTACTTC.

The rearrangement joins TRBV9 to TRBJ1-3, with TRBD1 matching over 7 bases. V trimming: 3 bases; J trimming: 8 bases; junction bases outside the gene matches: 14. The CDR3 runs to 16 residues. Germline V gene data show CDR1 as SGDLS and CDR2 as YYNGEE. The CDR3 reads CASSASKTGIVDTIYF. DNA for the CDR3: TGTGCCAGCAGCGCTTCGAAGACAGGGATCGTAGACACCATATATTTT.

The chain carries TRBV5-8 and TRBJ2-2; D not certain. There are 14 residues in the CDR3. Trimming stripped 2 bases from V and 3 bases from J, with 8 bases between. CDR1 is SGHTS and CDR2 is YDEGEE in the germline V gene. The CDR3 loop reads CASSFSIYTGELFF. CDR3 nucleotides: TGTGCCAGCAGCTTTTCAATTTACACCGGGGAGCTGTTTTTT.

The chain combines TRBV28 with TRBJ1-3; weak D call: TRBD1 (6 bases). Trimming shortened V by 2 bases and J by 0 bases, and 11 bases separated the two germline ends. Germline values: CDR1 MDHEN, CDR2 SYDVKM. The CDR3 sequence is 16 residues long. CDR3 in DNA: TGTGCCAGCAGTTTAGGGGGGCTAACCTCTGGAAACACCATATATTTT. Translated: CASSLGGLTSGNTIYF.

The chain joins TRBV29-1 to TRBJ2-1, with 7 positions matching TRBD2. Germline CDR1 reads SQVTM; CDR2 reads ANQGSEA. The CDR3 extends over 13 amino acids. V shed 8 bases and J 7 bases; nucleotides not matched to a gene: 11. As DNA, the CDR3 is TGCAGCTCTTCAGCGGGGCTGGTTAATGAGCAGTTCTTC. This translates into CSSSAGLVNEQFF.

The chain recombines TRBV7-3 with TRBJ2-7, with TRBD1 matching over 9 bases. After removal of 2 bases from V and 2 bases from J, the junction contained 4 bases not matched to a gene. CDR1 SGHTA and CDR2 FQGTGA come from the germline V gene. The CDR3 covers 15 residues. CDR3 sequence reads: CASSLGGQGTYEQYF. CDR3 nucleotides: TGTGCCAGCAGCTTAGGGGGACAGGGAACCTACGAGCAGTACTTC.

The V call is TRBV5-1, the J call TRBJ1-2; no firm D call. Per germline, CDR1 SGHRS and CDR2 YFSETQ. This CDR3 region has 16 residues. Trimming left V 3 bases short and J 2 bases short, with 17 bases between. Here the CDR3 reads CASSSGRGGRNYGYTF. Written as DNA, the CDR3 is TGCGCCAGCAGCTCCGGGCGGGGAGGTAGGAACTATGGCTACACCTTC.

The chain recombines TRBV7-2 with TRBJ1-5; 10 bases agree with TRBD1. The CDR3 is 15 residues long. CDR1 is SGHTA, CDR2 FQGNSA, per germline. The V and J ends lost 3 bases and 4 bases, in that order; junction bases with no gene match: 3. CDR3 DNA: TGTGCCAGCAGCTTTCGGGACAGGGGAAATCAGCCCCAGCATTTT. Its translation is CASSFRDRGNQPQHF.

The chain recombines TRBV4-1 with TRBJ2-1; D uncertain. Trimming pared 10 bases from V and 5 bases from J, leaving 9 bases between. From germline, CDR1 is MGHRA and CDR2 YSYEKL. The CDR3 spans 11 residues. In DNA, the CDR3 is TGCGCCACTCGAAGGAACAATGAGCAGTTCTTC. Translating it yields CATRRNNEQFF.

This chain connects TRBV11-2 to TRBJ2-1; TRBD2 matches at 7 bases. The V segment lost 6 bases and the J segment 0 bases; nucleotides outside the gene matches: 8. Germline V CDR1 and CDR2: SGHAT, FQNNGV. The CDR3 runs 16 residues. This CDR3 reads CASSRLAASSYNEQFF. The DNA for the CDR3 is TGTGCCAGCAGTCGACTAGCCGCTAGCTCCTACAATGAGCAGTTCTTC. Together with reference TRBV11-2 and TRBJ2-1, the CDR3 gives the full variable domain: EAGVAQSPRYKIIEKRQSVAFWCNPISGHATLYWYQQILGQGPKLLIQFQNNGVVDDSQLPKDRFSAERLKGVDSTLKIQPAKLEDSAVYLCASSRLAASSYNEQFFGPGTRLTVL.

The chain's CDR3 is CASSQRTGWAEAFF. As DNA, the CDR3 is TGTGCCAGCAGCCAAAGGACAGGGTGGGCTGAAGCTTTCTTT. The rearrangement uses TRBV16 and TRBJ1-1, with 8 bases aligning to TRBD1. With V trimmed by 2 bases and J by 6 bases, 5 bases remained unmatched. The germline gives CDR1 KGHSY, CDR2 FQNENV. The CDR3 sequence is 14 residues long.

The chain carries TRBV5-1 and TRBJ2-7; D gene uncertain. V was shortened by 5 bases and J by 0 bases, with 12 bases between the two germline ends. Germline CDR1 and CDR2: SGHRS and YFSETQ. The CDR3 is made up of 14 amino acids. CDR3 loop: CASRVSESSYEQYF. As DNA, the CDR3 is TGCGCCAGCAGGGTCTCGGAGAGCTCCTACGAGCAGTACTTC.

This clone has more than one count but fewer than ten. The chain employs TRBV11-2 and TRBJ1-2; 9 bases are a match to TRBD1. The V and J ends lost 5 bases and 7 bases, in that order; junction bases with no gene match: 11. The CDR3 has 15 residues. Germline loops: CDR1 SGHAT, CDR2 FQNNGV. CDR3 in amino acids: CASSPRGGTGPGYTF. For the CDR3, the DNA is TGTGCCAGCAGCCCGCGGGGTGGGACAGGGCCTGGCTACACCTTC.

J is TRBJ2-3 and V is TRBV25-1; no firm D call. Trimming shortened V by 3 bases and J by 12 bases, and 10 bases separated the two germline ends. This CDR3 region has 11 residues. CDR1 is MGHDK, CDR2 SYGVNS, per germline. The CDR3, as DNA: TGTGCCAGCAGTGAGGGGTCGAGCCAGTATTTT. As protein: CASSEGSSQYF.

The V gene is TRBV19, the J gene TRBJ1-5; D may be TRBD1 (6 bases). The CDR3 is made up of 18 amino acids. Trimming cost V 5 bases and J 3 bases, with 23 bases left between them. Germline CDR1 reads LNHDA; CDR2 reads SQIVND (reference sequence). CDR3 DNA: TGTGCCAGTAGTGTATCAGCCGGGACAACCTTTGCCAATCAGCCCCAGCATTTT. The encoded protein is CASSVSAGTTFANQPQHF.

The CDR3 loop reads CASSLLAGTTYEQYF. Here the CDR3 DNA reads TGTGCCAGCAGCTTGCTAGCGGGAACTACCTACGAGCAGTACTTC. This rearrangement joins TRBV7-3 to TRBJ2-7; 9 bases are a match to TRBD2. The CDR3 contains 15 residues. The junction had 5 bases not matched to a gene; V was cut back by 3 bases and J by 2 bases. Looked up from germline, CDR1 is SGHTA and CDR2 is FQGTGA.